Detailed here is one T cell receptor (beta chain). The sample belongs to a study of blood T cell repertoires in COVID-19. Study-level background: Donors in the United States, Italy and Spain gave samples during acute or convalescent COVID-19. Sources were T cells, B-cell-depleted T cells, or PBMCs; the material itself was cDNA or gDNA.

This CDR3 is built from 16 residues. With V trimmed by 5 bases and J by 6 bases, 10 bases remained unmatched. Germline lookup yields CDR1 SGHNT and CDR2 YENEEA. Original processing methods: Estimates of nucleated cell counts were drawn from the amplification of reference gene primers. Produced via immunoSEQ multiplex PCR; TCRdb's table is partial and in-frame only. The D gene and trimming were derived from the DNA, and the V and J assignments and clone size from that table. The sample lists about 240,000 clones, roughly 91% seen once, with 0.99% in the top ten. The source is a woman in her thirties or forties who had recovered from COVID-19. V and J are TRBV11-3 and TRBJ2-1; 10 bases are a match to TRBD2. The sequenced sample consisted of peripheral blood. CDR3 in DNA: TGTGCCAGCAGCACCCTGGGGCTAGCGGGAGTCAATGAGCAGTTCTTC. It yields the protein CASSTLGLAGVNEQFF.